The text below deals with one T cell receptor (beta chain). These data originate in a study of blood T cell repertoires in COVID-19. The wider study: From T cells, B-cell-depleted T cells, or PBMCs came the material, which was cDNA or gDNA.

Looked up from germline, CDR1 is SNHLY and CDR2 is FYNNEI. The CDR3 loop spans 13 amino acids. Trimming cost V 5 bases and J 4 bases; bases outside gene matches: 2. The assay was immunoSEQ multiplex PCR, and TCRdb's table has in-frame clones only and misses some. The top ten hold less than 7.5% of the sample, which has roughly 50,000 clones, about 90% seen once. This chain connects TRBV2 to TRBJ1-3; 7 bases fit TRBD1. The clonotype originates from a man aged 45 to 65 with active COVID-19. The source material was peripheral blood. In DNA, the CDR3 is TGTGCCAGCAGTCAACAGGGGGGAAACACCATATATTTT. Its protein is CASSQQGGNTIYF.